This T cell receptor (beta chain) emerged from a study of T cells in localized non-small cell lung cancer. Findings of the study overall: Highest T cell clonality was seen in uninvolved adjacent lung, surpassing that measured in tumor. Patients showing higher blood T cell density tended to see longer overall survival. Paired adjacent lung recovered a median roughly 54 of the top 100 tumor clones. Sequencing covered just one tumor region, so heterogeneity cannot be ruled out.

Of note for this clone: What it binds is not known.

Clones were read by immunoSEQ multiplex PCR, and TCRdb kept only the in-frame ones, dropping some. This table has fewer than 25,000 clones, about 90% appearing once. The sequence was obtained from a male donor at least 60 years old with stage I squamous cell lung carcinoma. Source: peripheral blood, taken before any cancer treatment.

The CDR3 reads CAWKERGEYNEQFF. The DNA of the CDR3 is TGTGCCTGGAAGGAAAGGGGCGAGTACAATGAGCAGTTCTTC. The chain joins TRBV30 to TRBJ2-1, with D possibly being TRBD1 (5 bases). The CDR3 is 14 amino acids. Germline CDR1 and CDR2: GTSNPN and SVGIG (reference sequence). Trimming cost V 4 bases and J 4 bases, with 14 bases left between them.